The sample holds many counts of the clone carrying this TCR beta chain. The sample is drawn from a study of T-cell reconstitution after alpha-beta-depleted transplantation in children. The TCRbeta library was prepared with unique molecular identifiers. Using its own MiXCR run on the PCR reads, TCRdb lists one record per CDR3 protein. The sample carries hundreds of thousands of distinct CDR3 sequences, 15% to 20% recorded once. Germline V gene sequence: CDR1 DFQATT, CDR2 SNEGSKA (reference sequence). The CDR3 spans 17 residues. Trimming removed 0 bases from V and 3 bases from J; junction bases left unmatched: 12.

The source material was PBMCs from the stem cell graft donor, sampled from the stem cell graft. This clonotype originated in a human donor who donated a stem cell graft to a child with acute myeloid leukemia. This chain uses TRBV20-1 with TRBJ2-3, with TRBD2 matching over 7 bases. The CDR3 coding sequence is TGCAGTGCTAGAGAAGGACCTAGTTGGGGGGGGACAGATACGCAGTATTTT. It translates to CSAREGPSWGGTDTQYF.